This record covers a single TCR beta chain. Within the sample, other DNA sequences also encode this same CDR3. This entry comes from a study of blood T cell repertoires in COVID-19. For the study at large: Sites in the United States, Italy and Spain provided acute and convalescent COVID-19 samples. PBMCs, B-cell-depleted T cells, or T cells provided the cDNA or gDNA that made up the material.

In the authors' workflow: For nucleated cells, counts were estimated from reference gene primer amplification. Sequencing was performed with immunoSEQ multiplex PCR; in TCRdb, only in-frame clones are kept and a portion is missing. V and J calls and clone size follow that table, whereas D and trimming were derived from the DNA. The profile covers hundreds of thousands of clones, with approximately 83% appearing a single time and around 26% taken by the ten largest. The CDR3 runs 14 residues. The V gene's germline CDR1 is SGHRS and CDR2 YFSETQ. Trimming shortened V by 4 bases and J by 0 bases, and 8 bases separated the two germline ends.

The chain recombines TRBV5-1 with TRBJ1-3; D remains ambiguous. The sequence derives from a man aged 35-49 years with acute or convalescent COVID-19. The sequencing sample was made of peripheral blood. The CDR3 protein is CASSLGASGNTIYF. CDR3 nucleotide sequence: TGCGCCAGCAGCCTGGGAGCCTCTGGAAACACCATATATTTT.